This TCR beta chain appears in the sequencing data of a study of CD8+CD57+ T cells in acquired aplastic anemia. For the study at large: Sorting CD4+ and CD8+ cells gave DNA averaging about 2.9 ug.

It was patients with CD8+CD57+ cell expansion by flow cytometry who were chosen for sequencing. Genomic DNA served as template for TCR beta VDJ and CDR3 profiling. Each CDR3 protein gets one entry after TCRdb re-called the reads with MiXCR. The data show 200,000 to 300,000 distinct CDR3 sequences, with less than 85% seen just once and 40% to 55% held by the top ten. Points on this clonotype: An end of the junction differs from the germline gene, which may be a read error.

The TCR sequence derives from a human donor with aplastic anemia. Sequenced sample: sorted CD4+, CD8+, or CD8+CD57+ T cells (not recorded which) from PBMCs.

The CDR3 spells CASSLSLTGDPDAFF. In DNA form, the CDR3 reads TGTGCTAGCAGCTTATCTCTGACAGGGGACCCTGACGCTTTCTTT. The chain couples TRBV7-9 to TRBJ1-1; 8 bases fit TRBD1. CDR3 length: 15 residues. Germline V gene data show CDR1 as SEHNR and CDR2 as FQNEAQ (reference sequence).